The rows below give T cell receptor beta chains drawn from one sample of a study of blood T cell repertoires in COVID-19. The table came from immunoSEQ multiplex PCR; TCRdb's copy has only in-frame clones and leaves some out. The data show around 95,000 clones, less than 95% seen once. Material: peripheral blood. The source is a middle-aged man with acute or convalescent COVID-19. Both conserved end residues are part of each CDR3. The order of the fields is J gene, D gene, clone size, V gene, CDR3 protein, CDR3 DNA. The D gene is left open where the match is weak. Size is omitted from some rows. Given values are once, few, many or a class for expanded clones.

TRBJ1-2 TRBD1 . TRBV5-6 CASSSRDSYYGYTF TGTGCCAGCAGCTCACGGGACAGTTACTATGGCTACACCTTC
TRBJ2-7 TRBD2 . TRBV23-1 CASSQFRYGRAGYEQYF TGCGCCAGCAGTCAATTTCGGTACGGGAGGGCCGGCTACGAGCAGTACTTC
TRBJ1-1 . . TRBV3-1/TRBV3-2 CASSLSRGVGTEAFF TGTGCCAGCAGCCTCTCCCGGGGGGTAGGGACTGAAGCTTTCTTT
TRBJ1-3 . . TRBV5-4 CASSFGGTVSGNTIYF TGTGCCAGCAGCTTTGGGGGGACGGTCTCTGGAAACACCATATATTTT
TRBJ2-2 TRBD1 . TRBV10-3 CAPTGGCGTGELFF TGTGCACCTACAGGGGGCTGTGGGACCGGGGAGCTGTTTTTT
TRBJ1-2 . . TRBV6-1 CASNERGRGGYTF TGTGCCAGCAATGAAAGGGGAAGAGGTGGCTACACCTTC
TRBJ2-7 . . TRBV7-6 CASSRGGGAYEQYF TGTGCCAGCAGCCGCGGGGGCGGCGCCTACGAGCAGTACTTC
TRBJ1-1 TRBD1 . TRBV13 CASSSGQGTEAFF TGTGCCAGCAGCTCCGGACAGGGCACTGAAGCTTTCTTT
TRBJ2-6 . . TRBV7-8 CASSFVGSPGANVLTF TGTGCCAGCAGCTTCGTTGGGAGTCCTGGGGCCAACGTCCTGACTTTC
TRBJ2-7 TRBD1 once TRBV4-1 CASSRPTGTYEQYF TGCGCCAGCAGCCGACCGACAGGGACCTACGAGCAGTACTTC
TRBJ2-1 TRBD1 . TRBV19 CASKVTGGRWDNEQFF TGTGCCAGTAAGGTCACAGGGGGCCGGTGGGACAATGAGCAGTTCTTC
TRBJ2-1 . . TRBV7-2 CASTTPAFEQFF TGTGCCAGCACGACACCCGCCTTCGAGCAGTTCTTC
TRBJ2-3 . . TRBV6-2/TRBV6-3 CASSDPGLGSTDTQYF TGTGCCAGCAGTGACCCGGGACTTGGTAGCACAGATACGCAGTATTTT
TRBJ2-1 TRBD2 . TRBV4-1 CASSLTSGYNEQFF TGCGCCAGCAGCCTCACTAGCGGATACAATGAGCAGTTCTTC
TRBJ1-1 TRBD1 . TRBV6-6 CASSSRQGGTEAFF TGTGCCAGCAGTTCCCGCCAGGGGGGTACTGAAGCTTTCTTT
TRBJ1-6 . once TRBV9 CASSVVSGNNSPLHF TGTGCCAGCAGCGTAGTTTCAGGAAATAATTCACCCCTCCACTTT
TRBJ2-3 TRBD2 . TRBV4-1 CASKPAAGGADTQYF TGCGCCAGCAAGCCGGCTGCGGGAGGGGCAGATACGCAGTATTTT
TRBJ1-2 . . TRBV3-1/TRBV3-2 CASSSTANYGYTF TGTGCCAGCAGCTCTACAGCCAACTATGGCTACACCTTC
TRBJ2-4 TRBD2 . TRBV5-1 CASSWGPGLDGGKNIQYF TGCGCCAGCAGCTGGGGCCCGGGACTAGATGGGGGCAAAAACATTCAGTACTTC
TRBJ2-5 TRBD2 . TRBV2 CASSPGLAGVGARETQYF TGTGCCAGCAGTCCGGGACTAGCGGGAGTAGGCGCCCGGGAGACCCAGTACTTC
TRBJ1-1 . once TRBV4-1 CASSHQRGGTEAFF TGCGCCAGCAGCCATCAGAGGGGGGGGACTGAAGCTTTCTTT
TRBJ1-6 . . TRBV20-1 CSASSPGEPLHF TGCAGTGCTAGTTCCCCCGGAGAACCCCTCCACTTT